The 19 T cell receptor beta chains in this list originate from one sample, sequenced in a study of cytomegalovirus exposure and HLA in healthy donors. Some clones are missing from TCRdb's copy, which holds only in-frame ones; the method was immunoSEQ multiplex PCR. In the table there are about 220,000 clones, about 89% of which are singletons. The sample was PBMCs. The receptors shown here come from a woman aged 18-35 years in good health and CMV-seronegative.

This chain joins TRBV6-1 and TRBJ2-7; D may be TRBD1 (6 bases). Per the germline V gene, CDR1 is MNHNS and CDR2 is SASEGT. The CDR3 covers 12 residues. Deletions cut 10 bases from V and 4 bases from J, with 14 bases between. CDR3 residues: CATRDTRYEQYF. In nucleotides, the CDR3 is TGTGCCACCCGGGACACTAGATACGAGCAGTACTTC.

This chain's CDR3 is CASSERTGGSDYTF. In DNA, the CDR3 is TGTGCCAGCAGCGAGAGGACAGGGGGCTCAGACTACACCTTC. This sequence joins TRBV7-9 and TRBJ1-2, with TRBD1 matching 11 bases. Germline trimming cut 5 bases from V and 10 bases from J; bases unmatched to any gene: 9. Germline V gene data show CDR1 as SEHNR and CDR2 as FQNEAQ (reference sequence). The CDR3 runs to 14 residues. Based on the CDR3 plus reference TRBV7-9 and TRBJ1-2, the full variable domain is DTGVSQNPRHKITKRGQNVTFRCDPISEHNRLYWYRQTLGQGPEFLTYFQNEAQLEKSRLLSDRFSAERPKGSFSTLEIQRTEQGDSAMYLCASSERTGGSDYTFGSGTRLTVV.

This clone came up once. This chain joins TRBV6-1 and TRBJ2-7; possible D gene TRBD2, 6 bases. Germline V gene sequence: CDR1 MNHNS, CDR2 SASEGT. The CDR3 spans 11 residues. Trimming cost V 10 bases and J 6 bases, with 13 bases left between them. The CDR3 loop is CATGTLGEQYF. The CDR3 nucleotides are TGTGCCACCGGGACTCTCGGCGAGCAGTACTTC.

This chain uses TRBV10-1 with TRBJ2-5; 9 nucleotides agree with TRBD1. CDR1 is WNHNN, CDR2 SYGVQD, per germline (reference sequence). With 3 bases clipped from V and 9 bases from J, the junction kept 5 bases outside the gene matches. This CDR3 has 13 residues. CDR3 coding DNA: TGCGCCAGCAGTGATACAGGGGACAGGGCCCAGTACTTC. It is translated as CASSDTGDRAQYF.

This chain connects TRBV6-4 to TRBJ2-5, with 11 bases matching TRBD2. CDR1 and CDR2 (germline): MRHNA, SNTAGT. Unmatched junction bases numbered 7, after V lost 5 bases and J lost 5 bases. This CDR3 contains 15 residues. The CDR3 protein is CASSPLAGAYETQYF. The CDR3, as DNA: TGTGCCAGCAGTCCACTAGCGGGAGCCTATGAGACCCAGTACTTC.

V gene TRBV28 combines with J gene TRBJ2-7; 10 bases fit TRBD2. There are 15 residues in the CDR3. The germline gives CDR1 MDHEN, CDR2 SYDVKM. The V segment lost 3 bases and the J segment 7 bases; nucleotides outside the gene matches: 9. CDR3 DNA sequence: TGTGCCAGCAGTTTCCTCCTAGCGGGAGAGGGGGAGCAGTACTTC. It codes for CASSFLLAGEGEQYF.

The table lists this clone with many counts. The chain carries TRBV11-3 and TRBJ2-7; 9 bases fit TRBD1. Per the germline V gene, CDR1 is SGHNT and CDR2 is YENEEA. The junction had 7 bases not matched to a gene; V was cut back by 4 bases and J by 3 bases. This CDR3 has 15 residues. The CDR3 reads CASSSGQGTHYEQYF. CDR3 coding DNA: TGTGCCAGCAGCTCTGGACAGGGGACACACTACGAGCAGTACTTC.

V gene TRBV11-2 combines with J gene TRBJ2-4; TRBD1 matches at 7 bases. The V gene's germline CDR1 is SGHAT and CDR2 FQNNGV. The CDR3 runs to 19 residues. After removal of 3 bases from V and 6 bases from J, the junction contained 20 bases not matched to a gene. The CDR3 bases are TGTGCCAGCAGCTTCGTACTAAACCAGGGGGTAATGGGGAGAAACATTCAGTACTTC. Its translation is CASSFVLNQGVMGRNIQYF.

V is TRBV5-1 and J is TRBJ2-7, with TRBD2 matching 12 bases. Trimming took 0 bases from V and 5 from J; bases not matched to a gene: 3. This CDR3 spans 15 amino acids. Germline CDR1 is SGHRS and CDR2 is YFSETQ. CDR3 loop: CASSLARTSGNEQYF. The DNA for the CDR3 is TGCGCCAGCAGCTTGGCCCGGACTAGCGGGAACGAGCAGTACTTC. Complete variable domain (other parts from reference TRBV5-1 and TRBJ2-7): KAGVTQTPRYLIKTRGQQVTLSCSPISGHRSVSWYQQTPGQGLQFLFEYFSETQRNKGNFPGRFSGRQFSNSRSEMNVSTLELGDSALYLCASSLARTSGNEQYFGPGTRLTVT.

The J gene is TRBJ1-1, the V gene TRBV21-1; TRBD1 is the table's D call and was not checked against the DNA. TRBV21-1 is a pseudogene locus. The CDR3 contains 14 residues. CDR3 coding DNA: TGTGCCAGCAGCAAAGCGCTTTTAGACAGCGAAGCTTTCTTT. It yields the protein CASSKALLDSEAFF.

The gene calls are TRBV7-2 and TRBJ2-1; tentatively, D is TRBD2 (6 bases). CDR3 length: 17 residues. The V end was cut by 2 bases, the J end by 2 bases, with 16 bases between. The germline gives CDR1 SGHTA, CDR2 FQGNSA. CDR3 residues: CASSLFTGGITYNEQFF. In DNA form, the CDR3 reads TGTGCCAGCAGCTTATTTACCGGCGGGATAACCTACAATGAGCAGTTCTTC.

The chain recombines TRBV6-1 with TRBJ2-2; TRBD1 aligns across 8 bases. The CDR3 has 13 amino acids. Germline V gives CDR1 MNHNS, CDR2 SASEGT. The V gene end was trimmed by 8 bases and the J gene end by 6 bases; junction bases not matched to a gene: 5. CDR3 sequence (DNA): TGTGCCAGCTACAACAGGGGGGCCGGGGAGCTGTTTTTT. Its protein is CASYNRGAGELFF.

The table lists this clone with a count of one. The J gene is TRBJ1-3, the V gene TRBV2; 8 positions agree with TRBD1. CDR3 length: 16 residues. V dropped 3 bases and J dropped 11; count of bases not matched to a gene: 15. CDR1 and CDR2 from the germline V gene are SNHLY and FYNNEI. The CDR3 region has the DNA TGTGCCAGCAGTGATTCTCCGGGACAGGTTATATCAGCCATATATTTT. Protein product: CASSDSPGQVISAIYF.

This clone appeared a single time. The CDR3 nucleotides read TGTGCCAGCAGCCCGAGCGGATACACAGATACGCAGTATTTT. Translating gives CASSPSGYTDTQYF. This sequence joins TRBV9 and TRBJ2-3; D may be TRBD2 (5 bases). The CDR3 contains 14 residues. The V end was cut by 4 bases, the J end by 2 bases, with 11 bases between. Germline CDR1 reads SGDLS; CDR2 reads YYNGEE.

The rearrangement joins TRBV6-1 to TRBJ2-7; possibly TRBD1 for D (6 bases). The CDR3 is 13 amino acids. Germline V gene lookup returns CDR1 MNHNS and CDR2 SASEGT. Trimming pared 7 bases from V and 3 bases from J, leaving 13 bases between. CDR3 protein: CASMRDIYYEQYF. As DNA, the CDR3 is TGTGCCAGCATGAGGGACATTTACTACGAGCAGTACTTC.

V usage is TRBV11-3 and J usage is TRBJ1-1, with 7 bases that match TRBD1. The CDR3 has 15 residues. V trimming: 5 bases; J trimming: 5 bases; junction bases outside the gene matches: 11. The germline CDR1 and CDR2 sequences are SGHNT and YENEEA. CDR3 in DNA: TGTGCCAGCAGCCCCCAGGGGGGTGTGTTAACTGAAGCTTTCTTT. Its protein product is CASSPQGGVLTEAFF.

V gene TRBV11-2 combines with J gene TRBJ1-1, with D possibly TRBD1 on 5 matching bases. V lost 3 bases and J 10 bases, leaving 12 bases between the germline ends. Germline CDR1 and CDR2: SGHAT and FQNNGV. This CDR3 has 12 residues. The CDR3 loop is CASSFYRLGAFF. The CDR3 nucleotides are TGTGCCAGCAGCTTTTACAGGCTTGGAGCTTTCTTT.

This clone is a singleton in its sample. V gene TRBV6-1 combines with J gene TRBJ2-7; maybe TRBD2 (6 bases). The CDR3 runs to 13 residues. Trimming left V 5 bases short and J 3 bases short, with 11 bases between. The germline CDR1 and CDR2 sequences are MNHNS and SASEGT. The CDR3 DNA sequence: TGTGCCAGCAGTCAGACTAGGAGCTACGAGCAGTACTTC. Translated, it gives CASSQTRSYEQYF.

V is TRBV10-2 and J is TRBJ1-3, with a tentative D call TRBD1 (6 bases). V was cut by 6 bases and J by 3 bases, with 12 bases left in between. CDR3 size: 14 residues. Germline loops: CDR1 WSHSY, CDR2 SAAADI. The CDR3 reads CASRTTGVGNTIYF. CDR3 in DNA: TGCGCCAGCAGAACGACAGGTGTTGGAAACACCATATATTTT.